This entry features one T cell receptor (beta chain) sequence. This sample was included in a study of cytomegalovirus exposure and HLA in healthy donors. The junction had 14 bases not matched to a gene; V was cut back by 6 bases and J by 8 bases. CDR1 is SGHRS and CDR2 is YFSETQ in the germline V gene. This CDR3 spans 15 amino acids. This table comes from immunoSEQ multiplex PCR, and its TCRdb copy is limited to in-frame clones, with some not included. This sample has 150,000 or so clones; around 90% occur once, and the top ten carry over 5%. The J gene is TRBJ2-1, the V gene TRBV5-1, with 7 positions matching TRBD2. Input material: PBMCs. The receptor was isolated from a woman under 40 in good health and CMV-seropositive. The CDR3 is CASTFPGGGVDEQFF. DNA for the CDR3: TGCGCCAGCACCTTCCCGGGGGGAGGGGTGGATGAGCAGTTCTTC.